This record covers a single T cell receptor beta chain. These data originate in a study of blood T cells in healthy people across ages. Trimming stripped 1 base from V and 3 bases from J, with 16 bases between. Germline V gene sequence: CDR1 LGHNA, CDR2 YSLEER. This CDR3 is built from 16 residues. Individuals who donated were healthy Caucasians from Russia aged roughly 6 to 100. Drawn from each donor were 7.5 to 10 milliliters of peripheral blood. It was with a sample-barcoded 5' primer and a J-beta primer mix that a second PCR of roughly 7 to 12 cycles was run. The yield of each sample was at least 2.5 million CDR3-containing paired-end reads. TCRdb used MiXCR to reprocess the 5' RACE reads, holding one entry per CDR3 protein. Of around 1.7 million distinct CDR3 sequences listed, roughly 28% are singletons.

The chain uses TRBV4-3 and TRBJ2-7; possibly TRBD2 for D (5 bases). This TCR was recovered from a woman aged 30 to 39 in good health. The sample comprised blood. The CDR3 nucleotides read TGCGCCAGCAGCCAAGTGGCCAGCGGCCCACTCTACGAGCAGTACTTC. This translates into CASSQVASGPLYEQYF.